Many counts were recorded for the clone carrying this TCR beta chain. This CDR3 is built from 17 residues. In germline, CDR1 is MNHEY, CDR2 SVGAGI. V trimming: 2 bases; J trimming: 5 bases; junction bases outside the gene matches: 6. The data are from a study of T-cell reconstitution after alpha-beta-depleted transplantation in children. During its preparation, the TCRbeta library received unique molecular identifiers. Via MiXCR, TCRdb re-called the PCR reads, giving one row per CDR3 protein. The table shows about 91,000 distinct CDR3 sequences, with 7.5% to 9.5% occurring only once. The TCR comes from a human donor who donated a stem cell graft to a child with congenital amegakaryocytic thrombocytopenia. The sequencing used PBMCs from the stem cell graft donor, collected from the stem cell graft. J is TRBJ2-1 and V is TRBV6-5; 13 positions agree with TRBD2. The CDR3 DNA reads as TGTGCCAGCAGTTACGGGACTAGCGGGAACACAAACAATGAGCAGTTCTTC. It is translated as CASSYGTSGNTNNEQFF.